These 14 T cell receptor beta chains share one sample of origin, sequenced in a study of blood T cell repertoires in COVID-19. Generated by immunoSEQ multiplex PCR, the TCRdb table keeps only in-frame clones and is missing some. The sample holds some 240,000 clones, about 88% seen once. The sequenced material came from peripheral blood. The origin of the receptors is a woman aged 40 to 49 who had recovered from COVID-19.

Here the CDR3 reads CASRPSRGRGSNQPQHF. Here the CDR3 DNA reads TGTGCCAGCAGGCCCTCCAGGGGGCGGGGTAGCAATCAGCCCCAGCATTTT. This chain uses TRBV28 with TRBJ1-5; 8 positions match TRBD1. This CDR3 has 17 residues. V was clipped by 6 bases and J by 0 bases; unmatched bases: 10. Germline V lookup: CDR1 MDHEN, CDR2 SYDVKM.

The genes are TRBV19 and TRBJ1-5, with D hard to call. The V end lost 3 bases, the J end lost 0 bases, and 21 bases lay between the germline ends. Germline V gives CDR1 LNHDA, CDR2 SQIVND (reference sequence). The CDR3 has 19 amino acids. DNA for the CDR3: TGTGCCAGTAGTATCACTCAGGCCGCTCTAATGTATAGCAATCAGCCCCAGCATTTT. Protein: CASSITQAALMYSNQPQHF.

This chain joins TRBV19 and TRBJ1-5; D is perhaps TRBD1 (6 bases). V was trimmed by 8 bases and J by 3 bases, leaving 11 bases between them. The CDR3 runs 13 residues. Per germline, CDR1 LNHDA and CDR2 SQIVND (reference sequence). The CDR3 nucleotides read TGTGCCAGTGGACAGAAAATCAATCAGCCCCAGCATTTT. It codes for CASGQKINQPQHF.

The chain joins TRBV2 to TRBJ2-3; D unclear. Per the germline V gene, CDR1 is SNHLY and CDR2 is FYNNEI. V gave up 6 bases and J gave up 0 bases, with 13 bases separating them. The CDR3 runs 15 residues. The DNA of the CDR3 is TGTGCCAGCAGGCCTTCAACCACTAGCACAGATACGCAGTATTTT. This codes for CASRPSTTSTDTQYF.

The genes are TRBV27 and TRBJ1-2; weak D call: TRBD1 (5 bases). CDR1 MNHEY and CDR2 SMNVEV come from the germline V gene (reference sequence). V lost 1 base to trimming and J lost 1 base, with 10 bases between them. The CDR3 loop spans 15 amino acids. The CDR3 nucleotides read TGTGCCAGCAGTTTATGGGCAGGGTATAACTATGGCTACACCTTC. Its protein product is CASSLWAGYNYGYTF.

The chain recombines TRBV10-3 with TRBJ2-1, with 7 bases fitting TRBD2. After removal of 5 bases from V and 6 bases from J, the junction contained 10 bases not matched to a gene. The CDR3 extends over 15 amino acids. CDR1 and CDR2 from the germline V gene are ENHRY and SYGVKD. CDR3 bases: TGTGCCATCAGTTTCGGGGCGGGAGAATCCAATGAGCAGTTCTTC. Residues: CAISFGAGESNEQFF.

The rearrangement uses TRBV7-3 and TRBJ2-1, with 12 bases matching TRBD2. CDR1 is SGHTA, CDR2 FQGTGA, per germline. The CDR3 spans 18 residues. J was trimmed by 8 bases and V by 0 bases; bases with no gene match: 11. The CDR3 bases are TGTGCCAGCAGCTTAACCCCTCCCCTAGCGGGGGGGCATTATGAGCAGTTCTTC. Translation gives CASSLTPPLAGGHYEQFF.

The chain combines TRBV9 with TRBJ2-1; 7 nucleotides agree with TRBD2. CDR1 and CDR2 from the germline V gene are SGDLS and YYNGEE. The length of the CDR3 is 15 residues. V gave up 3 bases and J gave up 8 bases; unmatched junction bases: 11. The CDR3 protein is CASSGRPSGVDEQFF. The CDR3 DNA is TGTGCCAGCAGCGGTCGACCAAGCGGGGTCGATGAGCAGTTCTTC.

This sequence joins TRBV4-3 and TRBJ2-1, with D unresolved. The germline gives CDR1 LGHNA, CDR2 YSLEER. This CDR3 is 14 amino acids long. Trimming removed 0 bases at V and 10 bases at J, with 13 bases between. As DNA, the CDR3 is TGCGCCAGCAGCCAAGATCGGTCGGCGCGGGAGCAGTTCTTC. Amino acid sequence: CASSQDRSAREQFF.

V usage is TRBV24-1 and J usage is TRBJ2-1; maybe TRBD1 (6 bases). V was clipped by 5 bases and J by 4 bases, with 11 bases between them. The CDR3 extends over 14 amino acids. Germline V lookup: CDR1 KGHDR, CDR2 SFDVKD. Written as DNA, the CDR3 is TGTGCCACCAGTGCCGTAGACAGGTACAATGAGCAGTTCTTC. Residues: CATSAVDRYNEQFF.

The chain recombines TRBV4-3 with TRBJ2-1, with 15 nucleotides matching TRBD2. Trimming at V came to 3 bases and at J to 10 bases, leaving 10 bases not matched to a gene. The CDR3 is 17 residues long. Germline V CDR1 and CDR2: LGHNA, YSLEER. CDR3 in DNA: TGCGCCAGCAGCCACGGACTAGCGGGAGGGCCGACGGGAGAGCAGTTCTTC. Residues: CASSHGLAGGPTGEQFF.

This clone has only a few counts. J is TRBJ1-5 and V is TRBV19; 11 bases match TRBD1. CDR1 LNHDA and CDR2 SQIVND come from the germline V gene (reference sequence). This CDR3 spans 15 amino acids. With 4 bases clipped from V and 7 bases from J, the junction kept 6 bases outside the gene matches. DNA of the CDR3: TGTGCCAGTAGTACCCGGGACAGGGGGGACCAGCCCCAGCATTTT. It is translated as CASSTRDRGDQPQHF. The full variable domain, with the rest looked up from reference TRBV19 and TRBJ1-5, is DGGITQSPKYLFRKEGQNVTLSCEQNLNHDAMYWYRQDPGQGLRLIYYSQIVNDFQKGDIAEGYSVSREKKESFPLTVTSAQKNPTAFYLCASSTRDRGDQPQHFGDGTRLSIL.

This clone has just a few counts. The genes are TRBV28 and TRBJ1-1; D call uncertain. Trimming took 6 bases from V and 1 from J, leaving 6 bases between them. The CDR3 is 12 amino acids. The germline V gene has CDR1 MDHEN and CDR2 SYDVKM. In DNA, the CDR3 is TGTGCCAGCAGAACGGGGAACACTGAAGCTTTCTTT. Translated: CASRTGNTEAFF.

The genes are TRBV20-1 and TRBJ2-7; tentative D call: TRBD2 (5 bases). CDR3 length: 11 amino acids. Trimming removed 1 base at V and 4 bases at J, with 5 bases between. Germline V gives CDR1 DFQATT, CDR2 SNEGSKA (reference sequence). The CDR3 DNA sequence: TGCAGTGCTAGAGGGACTTACGAGCAGTACTTC. This sequence encodes CSARGTYEQYF.